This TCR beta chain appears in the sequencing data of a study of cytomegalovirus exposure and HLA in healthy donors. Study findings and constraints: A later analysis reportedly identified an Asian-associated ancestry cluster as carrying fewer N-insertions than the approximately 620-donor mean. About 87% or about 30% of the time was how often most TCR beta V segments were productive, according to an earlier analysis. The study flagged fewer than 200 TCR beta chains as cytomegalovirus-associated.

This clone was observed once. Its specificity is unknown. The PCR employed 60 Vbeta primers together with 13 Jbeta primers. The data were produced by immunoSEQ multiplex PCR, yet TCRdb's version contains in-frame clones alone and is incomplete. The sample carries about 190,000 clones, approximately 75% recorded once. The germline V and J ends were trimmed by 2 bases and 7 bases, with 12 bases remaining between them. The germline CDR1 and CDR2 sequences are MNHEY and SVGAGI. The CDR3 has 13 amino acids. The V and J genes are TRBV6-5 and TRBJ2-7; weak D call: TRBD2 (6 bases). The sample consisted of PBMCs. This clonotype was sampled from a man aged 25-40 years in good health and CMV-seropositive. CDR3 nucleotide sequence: TGTGCCAGCAGTTACCTTGCGGCGGGGGAGCAGTACTTC. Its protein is CASSYLAAGEQYF.